This T cell receptor (beta chain) originates from a study of blood T cell repertoires in COVID-19. Study in general: Samples representing acute and convalescent COVID-19 were sourced from the United States, Italy and Spain.

TCRdb's table, derived via immunoSEQ multiplex PCR, lists solely in-frame clones and lacks some. The profile shows 410,000 or so clones, 89% of them singletons. Trimming took 2 bases from V and 6 from J, leaving 10 bases between them. Germline CDR1 KGHSH, CDR2 LQKENI. There are 13 residues in the CDR3. The chain links TRBV18 to TRBJ1-2, with D uncertain. The clonotype was recovered from a woman between 35 and 50 years old with COVID-19, enrolled during active disease. Sequenced input: peripheral blood. The chain's CDR3 is CASSPSGIDGYTF. DNA for the CDR3: TGTGCCAGCTCACCATCCGGGATCGATGGCTACACCTTC.